These 18 T cell receptor beta chains originate from one sample sequenced in a study of beta chain features in type 1 diabetes. Isolated RNA was reverse transcribed in full, so expressed TCRB transcripts were sequenced. Profiling relied on immunoSEQ multiplex PCR, and the TCRdb table lists in-frame clones only, not all of them. The sample gives 400,000 to 600,000 clones, 25% to 35% of which show up once; 0.065% is in the top ten. Sequenced material: naive CD4+ T cells from blood. These receptors were obtained from a man younger than 35 in good health.

The chain employs TRBV9 and TRBJ2-7, with D perhaps TRBD2 (7 bases). The CDR3 has 16 residues. Germline assignment: CDR1 SGDLS and CDR2 YYNGEE. Trimming took 4 bases from V and 1 from J, leaving 18 bases between them. The CDR3 loop is CASSPRGGSQSYEQYF. The CDR3, as DNA: TGTGCCAGCAGCCCGAGGGGGGGCTCGCAGTCCTACGAGCAGTACTTC.

This clone has more than one count but fewer than ten. CDR3 nucleotide sequence: TGCGCCAGCAGCCAAGATGGGGGAGGGGTGAACTATGGCTACACCTTC. Translated: CASSQDGGGVNYGYTF. V gene TRBV4-1 combines with J gene TRBJ1-2, with D perhaps matching TRBD1 (5 bases). With 0 bases removed from V and 2 bases from J, the gap between germline ends came to 13 bases. CDR3 size: 16 residues. Germline CDR1 and CDR2: MGHRA and YSYEKL.

This clone was picked up a small number of times. The chain combines TRBV29-1 with TRBJ2-2, with no clear D. Germline-derived CDR1 and CDR2 are SQVTM and ANQGSEA. The CDR3 contains 14 residues. Trimming took off 2 bases at V and 4 bases at J, with 11 bases between the two ends. The CDR3 DNA reads TGCAGCGTTGAACGGCTAGACCTCACCGGGGAGCTGTTTTTT. Amino acid sequence: CSVERLDLTGELFF.

The chain couples TRBV2 to TRBJ1-4, with D maybe TRBD1 (5 bases). The germline V gene has CDR1 SNHLY and CDR2 FYNNEI. The CDR3 length is 15 residues. V dropped 4 bases and J dropped 7 bases, with 16 bases sitting between them. In DNA, the CDR3 is TGTGCCAGCAGTGCCGGGACCCGGCGGGGTGAAAAACTGTTTTTT. Translating gives CASSAGTRRGEKLFF. Supplemented by reference TRBV2 and TRBJ1-4, the full variable domain reads EPEVTQTPSHQVTQMGQEVILRCVPISNHLYFYWYRQILGQKVEFLVSFYNNEISEKSEIFDDQFSVERPDGSNFTLKIRSTKLEDSAMYFCASSAGTRRGEKLFFGSGTQLSVL.

This clone was counted between two and nine times. The rearrangement uses TRBV30 and TRBJ1-2, with D uncertain. Looked up from germline, CDR1 is GTSNPN and CDR2 is SVGIG (reference sequence). This CDR3 region has 14 residues. V lost 3 bases and J lost 7, with 18 bases in between. Written as DNA, the CDR3 is TGTGCCTGGAGGGAGGCCGGCACCTACGTTGGCTACACCTTC. Its protein product is CAWREAGTYVGYTF.

The gene calls are TRBV7-9 and TRBJ2-1; possibly TRBD1 for D (6 bases). The CDR3 loop spans 15 amino acids. Germline V gene lookup returns CDR1 SEHNR and CDR2 FQNEAQ (reference sequence). The V and J ends lost 4 bases and 6 bases respectively, with 16 bases between them. DNA for the CDR3: TGTGCCAGCAGCTCGCGAAACACCAGGGGCAATGAGCAGTTCTTC. Translation: CASSSRNTRGNEQFF.

This clone was seen more than once but under ten times. Additional DNA sequences in this sample encode the identical CDR3. The gene calls are TRBV11-2 and TRBJ2-1; D is ambiguous. V lost 1 base, J lost 7 bases, and 2 bases lay in between. Germline V lookup: CDR1 SGHAT, CDR2 FQNNGV. This CDR3 region has 11 residues. CDR3: CASSLANEQFF. The CDR3 region has the DNA TGTGCCAGCAGCTTAGCGAATGAGCAGTTCTTC. The full variable domain, with the rest looked up from reference TRBV11-2 and TRBJ2-1, is EAGVAQSPRYKIIEKRQSVAFWCNPISGHATLYWYQQILGQGPKLLIQFQNNGVVDDSQLPKDRFSAERLKGVDSTLKIQPAKLEDSAVYLCASSLANEQFFGPGTRLTVL.

Only a few counts were recorded for this clone. V gene TRBV9 combines with J gene TRBJ2-2, with no clear D. V was cut by 0 bases and J by 1 base, with 7 bases left in between. The CDR3 totals 15 residues. The germline CDR1 and CDR2 sequences are SGDLS and YYNGEE. CDR3 nucleotides: TGTGCCAGCAGCGTAGCTGCGAGGAACACCGGGGAGCTGTTTTTT. This translates into CASSVAARNTGELFF.

This chain joins TRBV7-2 and TRBJ2-1, with 13 nucleotides matching TRBD2. The germline V gene encodes CDR1 SGHTA and CDR2 FQGNSA. The CDR3 extends over 16 amino acids. J lost 5 bases, V lost 2 bases, and 3 bases had no gene match. The CDR3 DNA is TGTGCCAGCAGCTTACTGGGACTAGCGGGAAACAATGAGCAGTTCTTC. This encodes CASSLLGLAGNNEQFF. Combining the CDR3 with reference TRBV7-2 and TRBJ2-1 gives the whole variable domain GAGVSQSPSNKVTEKGKDVELRCDPISGHTALYWYRQSLGQGLEFLIYFQGNSAPDKSGLPSDRFSAERTGGSVSTLTIQRTQQEDSAVYLCASSLLGLAGNNEQFFGPGTRLTVL.

A few counts support this clone. Other DNA sequences in this specimen translate into the identical CDR3. V gene TRBV30 combines with J gene TRBJ2-5, with a possible D match to TRBD1 (6 bases). Looked up from germline, CDR1 is GTSNPN and CDR2 is SVGIG (reference sequence). V lost 0 bases and J 4 bases, leaving 6 bases between the germline ends. The CDR3 runs to 12 residues. CDR3 coding DNA: TGTGCCTGGAGTGTACAGGGAGAGACCCAGTACTTC. It codes for CAWSVQGETQYF.

The chain links TRBV5-1 to TRBJ2-3; D is perhaps TRBD2 (5 bases). CDR3 length equals 15 residues. Germline-derived CDR1 and CDR2 are SGHRS and YFSETQ. The V end lost 4 bases, the J end lost 3 bases, and 15 bases lay between the germline ends. CDR3 sequence: CASSPATGRTDTQYF. For the CDR3, the DNA is TGCGCCAGCAGCCCGGCGACGGGAAGAACAGATACGCAGTATTTT.

The chain joins TRBV4-3 to TRBJ2-4; tentative D call: TRBD2 (5 bases). CDR3 size: 17 residues. CDR1 and CDR2 (germline): LGHNA, YSLEER. The V gene lost 2 bases and the J gene lost 2 bases, with 16 bases spanning the gap. Written as DNA, the CDR3 is TGCGCCAGCAGCCAACCAGCGGATACCCCTTCCAAAAACATTCAGTACTTC. Translation gives CASSQPADTPSKNIQYF.

The chain uses TRBV19 and TRBJ1-1; D gene unclear. V lost 7 bases, J lost 3 bases, and 6 bases lay in between. Germline values: CDR1 LNHDA, CDR2 SQIVND (reference sequence). The CDR3 is 11 amino acids. CDR3 bases: TGTGCCAGTACCTGGTACACTGAAGCTTTCTTT. Translated, it gives CASTWYTEAFF.

The chain recombines TRBV30 with TRBJ2-1, with 7 bases aligning to TRBD1. Germline V lookup: CDR1 GTSNPN, CDR2 SVGIG (reference sequence). V trimming: 0 bases; J trimming: 8 bases; junction bases outside the gene matches: 4. The CDR3 is 13 amino acids. The CDR3 DNA reads as TGTGCCTGGAGTGTAAAGGGGGCGGATGAGCAGTTCTTC. It translates to CAWSVKGADEQFF.

J is TRBJ2-3 and V is TRBV9, with 8 bases aligning to TRBD2. Unmatched junction bases numbered 10, after V lost 3 bases and J lost 13 bases. CDR1 and CDR2 from the germline V gene are SGDLS and YYNGEE. The CDR3 extends over 13 amino acids. The CDR3 protein is CASSETREGQEYF. The CDR3 bases are TGTGCCAGCAGCGAGACACGGGAGGGCCAGGAGTATTTT.

This clone was detected a few times. The rearrangement links TRBV30 to TRBJ2-7; 7 bases align to TRBD2. Trimming cost V 5 bases and J 0 bases; bases outside gene matches: 7. CDR3 length: 14 residues. Germline-derived CDR1 and CDR2 are GTSNPN and SVGIG (reference sequence). CDR3 region: CAWGAGDYSYEQYF. The CDR3 nucleotides are TGTGCCTGGGGAGCCGGGGACTACTCCTACGAGCAGTACTTC.

The chain couples TRBV10-2 to TRBJ2-5; 7 positions match TRBD1. This CDR3 comprises 14 residues. V gave up 6 bases and J gave up 5 bases; unmatched junction bases: 9. CDR1 and CDR2 from the germline V gene are WSHSY and SAAADI. CDR3 sequence (DNA): TGCGCCAGCAGGGAGACAGGGTCTGGGGAGACCCAGTACTTC. Protein: CASRETGSGETQYF.

This clone appeared a few times. The CDR3 DNA reads as TGTGCCAGCAGCTGGCAAGCAGGGGTCTTTTCCTACAATGAGCAGTTCTTC. Protein product: CASSWQAGVFSYNEQFF. The chain recombines TRBV7-8 with TRBJ2-1; D is possibly TRBD1 (6 bases). CDR1 is SGHVS, CDR2 FQNEAQ, per germline. The V end was cut by 4 bases, the J end by 1 base, with 17 bases between. This CDR3 is 17 amino acids long.